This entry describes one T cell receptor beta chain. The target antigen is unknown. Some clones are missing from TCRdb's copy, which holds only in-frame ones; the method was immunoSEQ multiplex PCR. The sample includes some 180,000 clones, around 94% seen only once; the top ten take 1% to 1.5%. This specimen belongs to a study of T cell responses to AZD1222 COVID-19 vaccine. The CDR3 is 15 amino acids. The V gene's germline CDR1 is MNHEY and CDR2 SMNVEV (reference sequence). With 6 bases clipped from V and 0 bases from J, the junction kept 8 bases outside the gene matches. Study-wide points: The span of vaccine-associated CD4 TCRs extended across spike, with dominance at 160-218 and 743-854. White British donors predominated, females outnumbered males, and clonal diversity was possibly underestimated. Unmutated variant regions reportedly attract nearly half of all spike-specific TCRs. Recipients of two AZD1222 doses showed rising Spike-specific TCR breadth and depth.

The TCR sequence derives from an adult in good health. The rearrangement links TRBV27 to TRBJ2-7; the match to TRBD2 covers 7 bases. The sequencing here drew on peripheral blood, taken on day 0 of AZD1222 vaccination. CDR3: CASRPSGAPSYEQYF. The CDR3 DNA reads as TGTGCCAGCAGACCAAGCGGGGCCCCCTCCTACGAGCAGTACTTC.